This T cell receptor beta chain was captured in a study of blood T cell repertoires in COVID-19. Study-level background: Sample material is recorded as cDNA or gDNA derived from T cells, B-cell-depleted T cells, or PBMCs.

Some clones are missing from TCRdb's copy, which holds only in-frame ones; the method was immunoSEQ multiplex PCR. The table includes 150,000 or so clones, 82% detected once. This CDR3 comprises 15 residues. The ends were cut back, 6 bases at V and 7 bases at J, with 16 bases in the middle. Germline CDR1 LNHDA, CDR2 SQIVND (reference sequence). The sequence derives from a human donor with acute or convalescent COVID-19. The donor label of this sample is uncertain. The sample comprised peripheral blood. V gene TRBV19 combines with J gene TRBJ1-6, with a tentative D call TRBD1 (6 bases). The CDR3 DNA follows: TGTGCCAGTAGGGACCGGACAGACCTGAATTCACCCCTCCACTTT. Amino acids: CASRDRTDLNSPLHF.